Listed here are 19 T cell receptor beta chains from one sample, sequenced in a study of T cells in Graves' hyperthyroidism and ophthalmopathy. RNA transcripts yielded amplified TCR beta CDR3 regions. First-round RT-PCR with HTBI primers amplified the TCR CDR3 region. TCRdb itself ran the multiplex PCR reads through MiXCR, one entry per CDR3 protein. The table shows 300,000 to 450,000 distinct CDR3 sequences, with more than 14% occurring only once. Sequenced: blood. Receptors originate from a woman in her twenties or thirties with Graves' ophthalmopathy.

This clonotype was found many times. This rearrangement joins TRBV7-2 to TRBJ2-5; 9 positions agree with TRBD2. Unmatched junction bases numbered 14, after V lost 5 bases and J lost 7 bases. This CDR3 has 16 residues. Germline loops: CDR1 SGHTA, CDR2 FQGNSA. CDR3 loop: CASSPDSGGGVATQYF. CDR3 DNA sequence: TGTGCCAGCAGCCCGGATAGCGGGGGCGGGGTTGCGACCCAGTACTTC.

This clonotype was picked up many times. The CDR3 region has the DNA TGTGCCACCAGTGATTTCGGAGGCGATTACAATGAGCAGTTCTTC. This translates into CATSDFGGDYNEQFF. This chain uses TRBV24-1 with TRBJ2-1, with D perhaps TRBD2 (5 bases). V shed 1 base and J shed 4 bases, with 10 bases lying between them. This CDR3 is built from 15 residues. Germline CDR1 KGHDR, CDR2 SFDVKD.

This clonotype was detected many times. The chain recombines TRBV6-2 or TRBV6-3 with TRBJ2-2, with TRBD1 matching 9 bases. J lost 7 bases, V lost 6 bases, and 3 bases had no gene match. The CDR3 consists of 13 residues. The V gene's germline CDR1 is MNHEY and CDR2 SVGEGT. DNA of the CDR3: TGTGCCAGCAGGGGACAGGGTCACGGGGAGCTGTTTTTT. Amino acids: CASRGQGHGELFF.

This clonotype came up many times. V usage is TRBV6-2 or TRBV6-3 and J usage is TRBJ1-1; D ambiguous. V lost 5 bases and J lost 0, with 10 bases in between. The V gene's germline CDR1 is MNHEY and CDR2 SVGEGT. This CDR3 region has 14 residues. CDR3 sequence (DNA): TGTGCCAGCAGTAGTAGTCACATGAACACTGAAGCTTTCTTT. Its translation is CASSSSHMNTEAFF.

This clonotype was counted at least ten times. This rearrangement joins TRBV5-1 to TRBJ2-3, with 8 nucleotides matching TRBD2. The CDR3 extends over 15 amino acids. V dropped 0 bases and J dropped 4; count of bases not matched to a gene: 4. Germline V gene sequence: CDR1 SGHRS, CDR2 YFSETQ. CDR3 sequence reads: CASSLVAGSADTQYF. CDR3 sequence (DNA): TGCGCCAGCAGCTTGGTAGCGGGGAGCGCAGATACGCAGTATTTT.

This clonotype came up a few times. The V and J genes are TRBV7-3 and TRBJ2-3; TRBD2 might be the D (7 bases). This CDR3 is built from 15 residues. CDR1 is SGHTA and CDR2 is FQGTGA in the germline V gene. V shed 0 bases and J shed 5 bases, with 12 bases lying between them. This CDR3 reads CASSLTGGAVDTQYF. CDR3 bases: TGTGCCAGCAGCTTAACGGGGGGGGCTGTAGATACGCAGTATTTT.

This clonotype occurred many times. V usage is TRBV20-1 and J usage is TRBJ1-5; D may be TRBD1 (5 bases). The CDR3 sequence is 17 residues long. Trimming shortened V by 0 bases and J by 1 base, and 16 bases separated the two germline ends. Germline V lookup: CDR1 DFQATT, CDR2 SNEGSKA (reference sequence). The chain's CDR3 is CSAREGNYGGSNQPQHF. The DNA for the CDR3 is TGCAGTGCTAGAGAGGGCAACTATGGGGGAAGCAATCAGCCCCAGCATTTT.

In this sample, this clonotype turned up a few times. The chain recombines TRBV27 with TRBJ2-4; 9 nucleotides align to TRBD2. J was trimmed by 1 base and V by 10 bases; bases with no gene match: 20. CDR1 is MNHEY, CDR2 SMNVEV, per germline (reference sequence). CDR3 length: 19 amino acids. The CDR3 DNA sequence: TGTGCCACCGGGAGGGTTAGCGGGGGTTCAAAAGGGGCCAAAAACATTCAGTACTTC. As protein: CATGRVSGGSKGAKNIQYF.

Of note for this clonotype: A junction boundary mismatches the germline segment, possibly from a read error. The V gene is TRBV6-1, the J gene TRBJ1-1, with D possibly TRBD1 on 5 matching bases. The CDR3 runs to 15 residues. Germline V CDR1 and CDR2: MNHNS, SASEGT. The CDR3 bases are TGTGCCCGCAGCGAACCCGGACAAGTGAACACTGAAGCTTTCTTT. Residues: CARSEPGQVNTEAFF.

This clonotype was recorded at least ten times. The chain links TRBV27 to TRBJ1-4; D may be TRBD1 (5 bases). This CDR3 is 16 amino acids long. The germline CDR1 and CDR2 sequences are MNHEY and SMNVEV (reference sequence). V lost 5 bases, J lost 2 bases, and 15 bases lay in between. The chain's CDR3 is CASSADRTPTNEKLFF. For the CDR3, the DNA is TGTGCCAGCAGTGCCGACAGAACTCCCACTAATGAAAAACTGTTTTTT.

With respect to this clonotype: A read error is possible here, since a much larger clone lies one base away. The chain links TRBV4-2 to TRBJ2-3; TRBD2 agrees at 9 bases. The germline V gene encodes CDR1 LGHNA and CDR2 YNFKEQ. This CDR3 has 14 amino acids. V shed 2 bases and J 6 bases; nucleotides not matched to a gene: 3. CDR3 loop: CASSQSGLADTQYF. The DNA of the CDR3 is TGTGCCAGCAGCCAATCAGGACTAGCGGATACGCAGTATTTT.

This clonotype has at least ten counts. CDR3 in DNA: TGTGCCAGCGGGATCCCTGGGGCGGCGGGCTACACCTTC. Translating it yields CASGIPGAAGYTF. The V gene is TRBV28, the J gene TRBJ1-2; a weak D match, TRBD1 (5 bases). CDR3 length: 13 amino acids. The germline V gene has CDR1 MDHEN and CDR2 SYDVKM. Deletions cut 8 bases from V and 8 bases from J, with 18 bases between.

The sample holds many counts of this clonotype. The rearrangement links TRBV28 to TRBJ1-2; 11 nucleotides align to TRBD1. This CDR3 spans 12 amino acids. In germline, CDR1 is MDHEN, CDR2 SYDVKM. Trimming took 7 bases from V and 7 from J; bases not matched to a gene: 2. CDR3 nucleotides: TGTGCCAGCACCGGGACAGGGGGTGGCTACACCTTC. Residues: CASTGTGGGYTF.

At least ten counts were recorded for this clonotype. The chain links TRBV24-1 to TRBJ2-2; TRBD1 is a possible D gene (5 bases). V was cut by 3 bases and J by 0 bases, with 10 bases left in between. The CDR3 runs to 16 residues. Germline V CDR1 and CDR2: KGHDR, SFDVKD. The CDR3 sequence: CATSDQDRSNTGELFF. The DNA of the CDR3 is TGTGCCACCAGTGATCAAGACAGATCGAACACCGGGGAGCTGTTTTTT.

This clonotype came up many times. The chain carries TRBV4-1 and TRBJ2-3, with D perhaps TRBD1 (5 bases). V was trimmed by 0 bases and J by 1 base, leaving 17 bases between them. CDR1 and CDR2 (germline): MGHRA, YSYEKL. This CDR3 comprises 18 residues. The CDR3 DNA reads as TGCGCCAGCAGCCAAGATCCCCCCAGGGTAGTCGGCACAGATACGCAGTATTTT. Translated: CASSQDPPRVVGTDTQYF.

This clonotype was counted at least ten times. This CDR3 is CASSSTGQGTYEQYF. For the CDR3, the DNA is TGTGCCAGCAGTTCCACCGGACAGGGCACCTACGAGCAGTACTTC. V gene TRBV27 combines with J gene TRBJ2-7; TRBD1 aligns across 8 bases. The CDR3 contains 15 residues. Germline lookup yields CDR1 MNHEY and CDR2 SMNVEV (reference sequence). Trimming at V came to 4 bases and at J to 2 bases, leaving 7 bases not matched to a gene.

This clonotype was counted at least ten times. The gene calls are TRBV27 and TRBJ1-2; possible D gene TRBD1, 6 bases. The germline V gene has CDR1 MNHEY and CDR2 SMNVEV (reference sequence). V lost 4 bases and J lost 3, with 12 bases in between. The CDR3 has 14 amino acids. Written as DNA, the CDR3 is TGTGCCAGCAGTTCCAACACAGGGTACTATGGCTACACCTTC. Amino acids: CASSSNTGYYGYTF.

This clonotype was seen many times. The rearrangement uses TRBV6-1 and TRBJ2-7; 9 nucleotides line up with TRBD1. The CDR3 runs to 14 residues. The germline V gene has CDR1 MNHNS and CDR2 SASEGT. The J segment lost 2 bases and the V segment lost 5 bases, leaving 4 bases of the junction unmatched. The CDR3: CASSPRQGAYEQYF. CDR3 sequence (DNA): TGTGCCAGCAGTCCGCGACAGGGGGCCTACGAGCAGTACTTC.

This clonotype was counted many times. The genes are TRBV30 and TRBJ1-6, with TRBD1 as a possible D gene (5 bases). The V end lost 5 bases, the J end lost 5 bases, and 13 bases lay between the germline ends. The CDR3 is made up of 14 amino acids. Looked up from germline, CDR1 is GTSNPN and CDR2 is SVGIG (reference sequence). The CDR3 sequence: CAWSGSRDNSPLHF. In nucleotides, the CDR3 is TGTGCCTGGTCAGGGAGTCGTGATAATTCACCCCTCCACTTT.